These T cell receptor beta chains were read from a single sample in a study of STAT5B mutations in CD4+ large granular lymphocyte leukemia. Repertoires were generated with immunoSEQ multiplex PCR, while TCRdb's copy carries only in-frame clones and drops some. The data hold roughly 34,000 clones, with roughly 76% observed a single time. The sample was CD4+ T cells from blood buffy coats. The receptors were gathered from a human donor in good health. Each CDR3 is given with its conserved first and last residue. Each record gives: clone size, J gene, V gene, D gene, CDR3 protein, CDR3 DNA. A D gene is named only where the DNA matches it firmly. Clone size, where shown, is once, few, many, or a class for clones that have expanded.

abundance: once
j_gene: TRBJ2-3
v_gene: TRBV5-4
d_gene: TRBD2
CDR3aa: CASGLSLAGADTQYF
CDR3nt: TGTGCCAGCGGCTTGTCCCTAGCGGGAGCAGATACGCAGTATTTT

abundance: .
j_gene: TRBJ2-5
v_gene: TRBV5-4
d_gene: TRBD2
CDR3aa: CASSLWAREEETQYF
CDR3nt: TGTGCCAGCAGCTTGTGGGCGCGGGAGGAAGAGACCCAGTACTTC

abundance: .
j_gene: TRBJ2-7
v_gene: TRBV18
d_gene: .
CDR3aa: CASSRQTLYEQYF
CDR3nt: TGTGCCAGCTCACGACAAACCCTTTACGAGCAGTACTTC

abundance: .
j_gene: TRBJ2-7
v_gene: TRBV10-2
d_gene: TRBD2
CDR3aa: CASSRLAGGDEQYF
CDR3nt: TGCGCCAGCAGCAGACTAGCGGGAGGGGACGAGCAGTACTTC

abundance: .
j_gene: TRBJ1-2
v_gene: TRBV10-2
d_gene: .
CDR3aa: CASRHGTVNYGYTF
CDR3nt: TGCGCCAGCAGACATGGGACGGTCAACTATGGCTACACCTTC

abundance: .
j_gene: TRBJ2-7
v_gene: TRBV29-1
d_gene: .
CDR3aa: CSVEVSAGMGEQYF
CDR3nt: TGCAGCGTTGAGGTTTCAGCTGGAATGGGTGAGCAGTACTTC

abundance: .
j_gene: TRBJ2-5
v_gene: TRBV5-4
d_gene: TRBD1
CDR3aa: CASSLEGQGRETQYF
CDR3nt: TGTGCCAGCAGCTTGGAGGGACAGGGGAGGGAGACCCAGTACTTC

abundance: once
j_gene: TRBJ1-2
v_gene: TRBV4-1
d_gene: TRBD1
CDR3aa: CASSQPTGANGYTF
CDR3nt: TGCGCCAGCAGCCAACCGACAGGGGCGAACGGCTACACCTTC

abundance: .
j_gene: TRBJ2-1
v_gene: TRBV27
d_gene: TRBD2
CDR3aa: CASSFDLAGDGGQFF
CDR3nt: TGTGCCAGCAGTTTTGACCTAGCGGGAGATGGCGGCCAGTTCTTC

abundance: .
j_gene: TRBJ2-5
v_gene: TRBV5-1
d_gene: .
CDR3aa: CASSLGGQQETQYF
CDR3nt: TGCGCCAGCAGCTTGGGAGGTCAGCAAGAGACCCAGTACTTC

abundance: .
j_gene: TRBJ2-1
v_gene: TRBV4-3
d_gene: TRBD2
CDR3aa: CASSLGLAGVNEQFF
CDR3nt: TGCGCCAGCAGCCTTGGACTAGCGGGAGTGAATGAGCAGTTCTTC

abundance: few
j_gene: TRBJ2-7
v_gene: TRBV6-1
d_gene: TRBD1
CDR3aa: CASGHRGYEQYF
CDR3nt: TGTGCCAGCGGACACAGGGGTTACGAGCAGTACTTC

abundance: .
j_gene: TRBJ1-5
v_gene: TRBV6-4
d_gene: TRBD1
CDR3aa: CATLRGKGESNQPQHF
CDR3nt: TGTGCCACCCTCAGGGGGAAGGGAGAAAGCAATCAGCCCCAGCATTTT

abundance: .
j_gene: TRBJ1-1
v_gene: TRBV19
d_gene: TRBD1
CDR3aa: CASRRRGSGQQNTEAFF
CDR3nt: TGTGCCAGTAGGCGCAGGGGGTCCGGACAGCAGAACACTGAAGCTTTCTTT

abundance: .
j_gene: TRBJ1-3
v_gene: TRBV2
d_gene: .
CDR3aa: CASSERYSGNTIYF
CDR3nt: TGTGCCAGCAGTGAACGGTACTCTGGAAACACCATATATTTT

abundance: .
j_gene: TRBJ2-6
v_gene: TRBV27
d_gene: TRBD1
CDR3aa: CASSSSLDNPTGDGANVLTF
CDR3nt: TGTGCCAGCAGTTCCTCCCTCGATAATCCGACAGGGGACGGGGCCAACGTCCTGACTTTC

abundance: once
j_gene: TRBJ1-4
v_gene: TRBV6-6
d_gene: .
CDR3aa: CASREGGEKLFF
CDR3nt: TGTGCCAGCAGGGAGGGGGGTGAAAAACTGTTTTTT

abundance: .
j_gene: TRBJ1-5
v_gene: TRBV7-8
d_gene: .
CDR3aa: CASSLVGDTAGNQPQHF
CDR3nt: TGTGCCAGCAGCTTAGTGGGGGACACGGCGGGCAATCAGCCCCAGCATTTT

abundance: .
j_gene: TRBJ2-7
v_gene: TRBV4-1
d_gene: .
CDR3aa: CASSQELTSGQYF
CDR3nt: TGCGCCAGCAGCCAAGAGTTGACAAGCGGGCAGTACTTC

abundance: .
j_gene: TRBJ2-2
v_gene: TRBV7-2
d_gene: .
CDR3aa: CASRGTGTTVGELFF
CDR3nt: TGTGCCAGCAGGGGTACAGGGACGACGGTCGGGGAGCTGTTTTTT

abundance: .
j_gene: TRBJ1-2
v_gene: TRBV7-2
d_gene: .
CDR3aa: CASSPGDKGYGYTF
CDR3nt: TGTGCCAGCAGCCCGGGGGATAAGGGCTATGGCTACACCTTC

abundance: once
j_gene: TRBJ2-7
v_gene: TRBV20-1
d_gene: .
CDR3aa: CSATNRYEQYF
CDR3nt: TGCAGTGCCACCAATCGCTACGAGCAGTACTTC

abundance: once
j_gene: TRBJ1-2
v_gene: TRBV12-2
d_gene: .
CDR3aa: CASRRDRGPYYGYTF
CDR3nt: TGTGCAAGTCGCCGTGACAGGGGGCCTTACTATGGCTACACCTTC

abundance: .
j_gene: TRBJ2-3
v_gene: TRBV5-1
d_gene: TRBD2
CDR3aa: CASSLAVSGSADTQYF
CDR3nt: TGCGCCAGCAGCTTGGCGGTTAGCGGGAGCGCAGATACGCAGTATTTT

abundance: .
j_gene: TRBJ1-1
v_gene: TRBV19
d_gene: .
CDR3aa: CASSIQGDAEAFF
CDR3nt: TGTGCCAGTAGTATACAGGGTGACGCTGAAGCTTTCTTT

abundance: .
j_gene: TRBJ2-7
v_gene: TRBV28
d_gene: TRBD1
CDR3aa: CASRNPGQAYEQYF
CDR3nt: TGTGCCAGCAGAAATCCGGGACAGGCATACGAGCAGTACTTC